The entry that follows covers one TCR beta chain sequence. Its antigen is as yet unknown. From the 5' RACE reads, TCRdb called clonotypes with MiXCR, one entry per CDR3 protein. Counted here are under 850,000 distinct CDR3 sequences, around 20% occurring once; the ten biggest clones make up approximately 18%. This entry belongs to a study of CD8 T cells in ankylosing spondylitis. Broader study findings: One TCR beta motif, made up of seven to nine highly homologous variants, appeared characteristic of ankylosing spondylitis blood. Researchers report that disease-linked clones proved CD8+ and relatively rare in peripheral blood.

This CDR3 is 16 amino acids long. Germline trimming cut 4 bases from V and 2 bases from J; bases unmatched to any gene: 8. Sequencing was carried out using blood, either unsorted or a sorted T cell fraction (not recorded which). This clonotype was sampled from a male donor with ankylosing spondylitis. V gene TRBV5-7 combines with J gene TRBJ2-5; TRBD2 aligns across 10 bases. TRBV5-7 carries the ORF label, with uncertain function. DNA for the CDR3: TGTGCCAGCAGCCCGCTAGCGGGAGAAAAACAAGAGACCCAGTACTTC. It translates to CASSPLAGEKQETQYF.